This entry lists 20 T cell receptor beta chains sequenced from one sample in a study of T cells in Graves' hyperthyroidism and ophthalmopathy. Amplification of TCR beta CDR3 regions was performed using RNA transcripts as template. An initial round of RT-PCR targeting the TCR CDR3 relied on the HTBI primer set. Each CDR3 protein is one row after TCRdb ran MiXCR on the multiplex PCR reads. The table records about half a million distinct CDR3 sequences, 24% of them present only once. Source material: blood. These receptors originate from a woman younger than 45 with Graves' ophthalmopathy.

The rearrangement uses TRBV6-5 and TRBJ1-6; D possibly corresponds to TRBD1 (5 bases). This CDR3 is built from 12 residues. Per germline, CDR1 MNHEY and CDR2 SVGAGI. V was cut by 0 bases and J by 13 bases, with 7 bases left in between. The CDR3: CASSYSTGPLHF. The CDR3 region has the DNA TGTGCCAGCAGTTACTCAACAGGTCCCCTCCACTTT.

This clonotype was observed at least ten times. The chain joins TRBV29-1 to TRBJ1-1; D is possibly TRBD1 (5 bases). The germline gives CDR1 SQVTM, CDR2 ANQGSEA. The CDR3 has 11 amino acids. V lost 7 bases and J 4 bases, leaving 10 bases between the germline ends. The DNA for the CDR3 is TGCAGCGACGGGGGGGGCACTGAAGCTTTCTTT. It yields the protein CSDGGGTEAFF.

There are many counts of this clonotype. This chain joins TRBV6-5 and TRBJ1-3; maybe TRBD1 (5 bases). This CDR3 has 13 residues. Deletions cut 6 bases from V and 3 bases from J, with 9 bases between. Germline assignment: CDR1 MNHEY and CDR2 SVGAGI. CDR3 loop: CASSLGGGNTIYF. CDR3 DNA sequence: TGTGCCAGCAGCCTCGGGGGTGGAAACACCATATATTTT.

This clonotype came up many times. The V and J genes are TRBV6-1 and TRBJ1-5, with a possible D match to TRBD1 (6 bases). The CDR3 spans 15 residues. The V gene lost 6 bases and the J gene lost 9 bases, with 21 bases spanning the gap. The germline CDR1 and CDR2 sequences are MNHNS and SASEGT. The CDR3 coding sequence is TGTGCCAGCAGGGGAGATAACAGGGTGGATCGGCCCCAGCATTTT. Protein: CASRGDNRVDRPQHF.

This clonotype was seen only a few times. The rearrangement links TRBV29-1 to TRBJ1-2; D is ambiguous. This CDR3 region has 11 residues. With 5 bases removed from V and 7 bases from J, the gap between germline ends came to 11 bases. Germline assignment: CDR1 SQVTM and CDR2 ANQGSEA. The CDR3 reads CSVFGSGGYTF. The CDR3 DNA reads TGCAGCGTTTTCGGGTCGGGTGGCTACACCTTC. Drawing the rest from reference TRBV29-1 and TRBJ1-2, the complete variable domain is SAVISQKPSRDICQRGTSLTIQCQVDSQVTMMFWYRQQPGQSLTLIATANQGSEATYESGFVIDKFPISRPNLTFSTLTVSNMSPEDSSIYLCSVFGSGGYTFGSGTRLTVV.

To note about this clonotype: A read error may explain this, as a much larger clone is one base away. This chain uses TRBV12-3 or TRBV12-4 with TRBJ1-1, with TRBD1 identical over 7 bases. CDR3 length: 15 amino acids. CDR3 nucleotides: TGTGCCGGCAGTTTCCGTCAGGGGGAGAGCACTGAAGCTTTCTTT. Its protein is CAGSFRQGESTEAFF.

This clonotype was recorded many times. The chain employs TRBV29-1 and TRBJ1-1, with D perhaps matching TRBD1 (6 bases). Trimming shortened V by 7 bases and J by 6 bases, and 12 bases separated the two germline ends. The germline V gene has CDR1 SQVTM and CDR2 ANQGSEA. The CDR3 extends over 11 amino acids. The CDR3 here is CSADRSSEAFF. The CDR3 region has the DNA TGCAGCGCAGACAGGTCCTCTGAAGCTTTCTTT.

This clonotype was counted at least ten times. The chain employs TRBV11-2 and TRBJ2-7, with no clear D. This CDR3 is 15 amino acids long. The V end was cut by 0 bases, the J end by 1 base, with 10 bases between. CDR1 is SGHAT, CDR2 FQNNGV, per germline. CDR3 loop: CASSLELHSSYEQYF. In DNA, the CDR3 is TGTGCCAGCAGCTTAGAGCTCCACAGTTCCTACGAGCAGTACTTC.

The CDR3 region is CASSIGTVPGYTF. The DNA of the CDR3 is TGTGCCAGTAGTATTGGGACAGTTCCTGGCTACACCTTC. V usage is TRBV19 and J usage is TRBJ1-2, with 7 bases aligning to TRBD1. The CDR3 is 13 amino acids. The germline gives CDR1 LNHDA, CDR2 SQIVND (reference sequence). Trimming cost V 3 bases and J 7 bases; bases outside gene matches: 5.

This clonotype was seen repeatedly, ten times or more. The rearrangement uses TRBV11-1 and TRBJ1-1; 9 bases line up with TRBD1. Germline assignment: CDR1 SGHAT and CDR2 FQDESV (reference sequence). The CDR3 is made up of 16 amino acids. V dropped 4 bases and J dropped 1; count of bases not matched to a gene: 7. CDR3 protein: CASSSHRGRGNTEAFF. The CDR3 DNA reads as TGTGCCAGCAGCTCCCACAGGGGGCGAGGGAACACTGAAGCTTTCTTT. The full variable domain, completed using reference TRBV11-1 and TRBJ1-1, is EAEVAQSPRYKITEKSQAVAFWCDPISGHATLYWYRQILGQGPELLVQFQDESVVDDSQLPKDRFSAERLKGVDSTLKIQPAELGDSAMYLCASSSHRGRGNTEAFFGQGTRLTVV.

As for this clonotype: The missing conserved phenylalanine or tryptophan at the end of this CDR3 makes a read error likely. The CDR3 DNA sequence: TGTGCCAGCAGCGTAAGTCCGCAGTCGGGGGGCACTGAAGCTTTCTTG. Translated: CASSVSPQSGGTEAFL. V and J are TRBV6-1 and TRBJ1-1; weak D call: TRBD1 (5 bases). V was trimmed by 6 bases and J by 4 bases, leaving 21 bases between them. CDR1 and CDR2 from the germline V gene are MNHNS and SASEGT. CDR3 length equals 16 residues.

This clonotype was counted at least ten times. The chain recombines TRBV20-1 with TRBJ2-5; TRBD2 matches 10 bases. The CDR3 consists of 15 residues. J was trimmed by 1 base and V by 5 bases; bases with no gene match: 7. Germline loops: CDR1 DFQATT, CDR2 SNEGSKA (reference sequence). DNA for the CDR3: TGCAGTGCTCCCAATAGCGGGGGGTTCCAAGAGACCCAGTACTTC. Translating gives CSAPNSGGFQETQYF.

In its sample, this clonotype was seen a few times. V is TRBV12-3 or TRBV12-4 and J is TRBJ2-7; D may be TRBD2 (5 bases). The CDR3 runs to 13 residues. The V gene lost 8 bases and the J gene lost 5 bases, with 16 bases spanning the gap. CDR3 DNA: TGTGCCAGCCAGACCGGGGATACCGACGAGCAGTACTTC. It codes for CASQTGDTDEQYF.

This clonotype was seen at least ten times. The chain employs TRBV9 and TRBJ1-3; D gene uncertain. V was shortened by 4 bases and J by 0 bases, with 17 bases between the two germline ends. This CDR3 has 17 residues. CDR1 is SGDLS and CDR2 is YYNGEE in the germline V gene. CDR3 amino acids: CASSTNPDVSSGNTIYF. For the CDR3, the DNA is TGTGCCAGCAGCACCAACCCCGACGTAAGCTCTGGAAACACCATATATTTT.

In its sample, this clonotype was seen once. The chain is built from TRBV7-3 and TRBJ1-2, with unresolved D. Germline V gives CDR1 SGHTA, CDR2 FQGTGA. Trimming removed 5 bases at V and 4 bases at J, with 14 bases between. The CDR3 consists of 14 residues. Here the CDR3 reads CASSPDPNSYGYTF. The DNA for the CDR3 is TGTGCCAGCAGCCCGGATCCAAACTCCTATGGCTACACCTTC.

In this sample, this clonotype turned up many times. The rearrangement links TRBV7-3 to TRBJ1-1; the match to TRBD1 covers 9 bases. V was clipped by 5 bases and J by 5 bases; unmatched bases: 9. The CDR3 contains 15 residues. Germline V lookup: CDR1 SGHTA, CDR2 FQGTGA. The CDR3 sequence is CASSALGTGNTEAFF. CDR3 bases: TGTGCCAGCAGCGCACTTGGGACAGGGAATACTGAAGCTTTCTTT.

This clonotype was detected only a few times. V usage is TRBV20-1 and J usage is TRBJ1-5, with D uncertain. V was cut by 6 bases and J by 3 bases, with 15 bases left in between. The CDR3 sequence is 14 residues long. Germline V CDR1 and CDR2: DFQATT, SNEGSKA (reference sequence). The CDR3, as DNA: TGCAGTGCAGGAGATCGGGTGTACAATCAGCCCCAGCATTTT. It encodes CSAGDRVYNQPQHF.

The sample holds a few counts of this clonotype. The chain joins TRBV7-9 to TRBJ2-4; no clear D gene. This CDR3 has 14 residues. CDR1 and CDR2 (germline): SEHNR, FQNEAQ (reference sequence). V lost 4 bases and J lost 3, with 10 bases in between. CDR3 in amino acids: CASSSDKCKNIQYF. The CDR3 nucleotides read TGTGCCAGCAGCTCAGACAAATGCAAAAACATTCAGTACTTC. Variable domain in full (rest from reference TRBV7-9 and TRBJ2-4): DTGVSQNPRHKITKRGQNVTFRCDPISEHNRLYWYRQTLGQGPEFLTYFQNEAQLEKSRLLSDRFSAERPKGSFSTLEIQRTEQGDSAMYLCASSSDKCKNIQYFGAGTRLSVL.

The rearrangement links TRBV25-1 to TRBJ2-7, with D possibly matching TRBD1 (6 bases). The germline V gene encodes CDR1 MGHDK and CDR2 SYGVNS. The CDR3 sequence is 14 residues long. The ends were cut back, 6 bases at V and 7 bases at J, with 19 bases in the middle. CDR3 in amino acids: CASRAGTHYGEQYF. DNA for the CDR3: TGTGCCAGCAGGGCCGGGACACACTACGGTGAGCAGTACTTC.

Only a few counts were recorded for this clonotype. This sequence joins TRBV10-3 and TRBJ1-1; 7 bases are a match to TRBD1. Trimming removed 2 bases from V and 0 bases from J; junction bases left unmatched: 3. The CDR3 sequence is 15 residues long. Germline V gives CDR1 ENHRY, CDR2 SYGVKD. CDR3 protein: CAISERTGMNTEAFF. CDR3 sequence (DNA): TGTGCCATCAGTGAGCGGACAGGTATGAACACTGAAGCTTTCTTT.